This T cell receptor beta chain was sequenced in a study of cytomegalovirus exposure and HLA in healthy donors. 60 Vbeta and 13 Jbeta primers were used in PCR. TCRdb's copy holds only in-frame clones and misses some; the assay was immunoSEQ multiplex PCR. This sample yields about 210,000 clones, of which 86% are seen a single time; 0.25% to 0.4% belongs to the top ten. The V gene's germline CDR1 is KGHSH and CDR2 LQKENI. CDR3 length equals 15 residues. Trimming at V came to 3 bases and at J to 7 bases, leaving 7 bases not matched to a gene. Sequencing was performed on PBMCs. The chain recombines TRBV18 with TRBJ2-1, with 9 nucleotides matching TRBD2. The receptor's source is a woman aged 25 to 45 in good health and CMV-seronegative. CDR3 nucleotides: TGTGCCAGCTCACCCGCGGGAGGGGTCTGGAATGAGCAGTTCTTC. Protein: CASSPAGGVWNEQFF.